The clone carrying this T cell receptor (beta chain) appeared a single time. Its antigen remains unknown. The sample belongs to a study of blood T cell dynamics during melanoma immunotherapy. Findings and caveats of the study: The most clonal sorted CD8+ subset, immune-effector cells, was closest to cell-free DNA CDR3 sequences.

V shed 4 bases and J 10 bases; nucleotides not matched to a gene: 8. Germline V gene sequence: CDR1 SGHDT, CDR2 YYEEEE. The CDR3 has 15 amino acids. Time point here: week 3, after first cycle of checkpoint inhibitor. Profiled with immunoSEQ multiplex PCR; TCRdb holds only in-frame clones, not every one. The data contain 15,000 to 20,000 clones, over 90% of them singletons. The chain uses TRBV5-6 and TRBJ2-1; 13 bases agree with TRBD2. The sequence came from a human donor with melanoma. The specimen comprised effector memory CD8+ T cells from blood, sampled from a patient treated with checkpoint blockade. CDR3 amino acids: CASSPPGLAGEEQFF. Here the CDR3 DNA reads TGTGCCAGCAGCCCACCCGGACTAGCGGGAGAGGAGCAGTTCTTC.